This entry concerns a single T cell receptor (beta chain). The antigen is not known. TCR sequencing used cDNA made by reverse transcription of extracted RNA. Using immunoSEQ multiplex PCR, the repertoire was profiled, and TCRdb retains in-frame clones only, with some absent. The table has 75,000 to 100,000 clones, around 70% seen once. The treatment is: oral pan-JAK inhibitor, 5-10 mg twice daily. This sample is drawn from a study of CD8+ T cells in alopecia areata. Whole-study results and caveats: It was less clear whether patients shared TCRs than it was in mice, possibly because of HLA.

V dropped 0 bases and J dropped 8 bases, with 7 bases sitting between them. The CDR3 sequence is 12 residues long. Germline V gene data show CDR1 as LGHNA and CDR2 as YSLEER. The chain combines TRBV4-3 with TRBJ1-1; possible D gene TRBD1, 5 bases. The sample here was CD8+ T cells sorted from blood, taken at week 44, from a patient treated with tofacitinib. The receptor was derived from a human donor with alopecia areata. In nucleotides, the CDR3 is TGCGCCAGCAGCCAAGACCGACAGGAAGCTTTCTTT. Its protein product is CASSQDRQEAFF.